This T cell receptor (beta chain) was obtained from a study of response to subunit inactivated influenza vaccine. Germline V gene data show CDR1 as DFQATT and CDR2 as SNEGSKA (reference sequence). The V and J ends lost 3 bases and 0 bases respectively, with 11 bases between them. The length of the CDR3 is 15 residues. Study observations and caveats: The authors suggested that every seasonal influenza vaccination recruits few new T cells.

This clonotype was counted between two and nine times. What it recognizes is unknown. TCRdb used MiXCR to reprocess the RT-PCR reads, holding one entry per CDR3 protein. Seen here are hundreds of thousands of distinct CDR3 sequences, approximately 9.9% observed once, and the top ten hold less than 15%. The material was PBMCs from blood, obtained about 6 weeks after vaccination. This sequence was found in a middle-aged man who received an inactivated influenza vaccine. The rearrangement links TRBV20-1 to TRBJ1-4; D call uncertain. CDR3 nucleotides: TGCAGTGCTAGGCGTTCCGGATCAACTAATGAAAAACTGTTTTTT. Translated, it gives CSARRSGSTNEKLFF.